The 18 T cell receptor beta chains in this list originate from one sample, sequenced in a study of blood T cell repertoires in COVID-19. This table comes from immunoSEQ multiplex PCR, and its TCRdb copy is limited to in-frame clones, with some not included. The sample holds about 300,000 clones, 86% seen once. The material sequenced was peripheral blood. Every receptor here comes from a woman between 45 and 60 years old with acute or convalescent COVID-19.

CDR3 amino acids: CSVGGEGAAFF. DNA of the CDR3: TGCAGCGTTGGAGGCGAGGGGGCGGCTTTCTTT. The rearrangement joins TRBV29-1 to TRBJ1-1; 7 positions match TRBD1. CDR3 size: 11 residues. J was trimmed by 11 bases and V by 4 bases; bases with no gene match: 7. The germline V gene encodes CDR1 SQVTM and CDR2 ANQGSEA.

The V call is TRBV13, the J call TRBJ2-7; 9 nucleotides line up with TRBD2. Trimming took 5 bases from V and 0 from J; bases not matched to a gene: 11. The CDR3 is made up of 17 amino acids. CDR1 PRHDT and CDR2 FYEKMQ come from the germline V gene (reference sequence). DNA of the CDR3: TGTGCCAGCAGCCTTCCTGGGCTAGCGGGACACTCCTACGAGCAGTACTTC. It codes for CASSLPGLAGHSYEQYF.

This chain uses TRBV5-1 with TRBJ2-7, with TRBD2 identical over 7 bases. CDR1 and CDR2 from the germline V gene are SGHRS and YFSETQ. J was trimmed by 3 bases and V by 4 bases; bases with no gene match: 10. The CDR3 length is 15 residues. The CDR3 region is CASSVGTTAGYEQYF. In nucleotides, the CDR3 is TGCGCCAGCAGCGTGGGGACTACCGCCGGCTACGAGCAGTACTTC.

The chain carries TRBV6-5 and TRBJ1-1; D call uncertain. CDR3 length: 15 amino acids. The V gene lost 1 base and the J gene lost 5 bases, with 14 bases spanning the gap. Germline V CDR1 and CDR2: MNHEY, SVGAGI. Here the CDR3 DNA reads TGTGCCAGCAGTTACTGGCTGACCGGGGAGACTGAAGCTTTCTTT. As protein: CASSYWLTGETEAFF.

The CDR3 DNA follows: TGTGCCAGCAGCCAAGTGGGAGCGGGGAGCACAGATACGCAGTATTTT. Amino acid sequence: CASSQVGAGSTDTQYF. This chain links TRBV4-2 with TRBJ2-3; TRBD2 aligns across 7 bases. V was pared by 1 base and J by 0 bases, with 4 bases of the junction left unmatched. CDR1 and CDR2 (germline): LGHNA, YNFKEQ. This CDR3 region has 16 residues.

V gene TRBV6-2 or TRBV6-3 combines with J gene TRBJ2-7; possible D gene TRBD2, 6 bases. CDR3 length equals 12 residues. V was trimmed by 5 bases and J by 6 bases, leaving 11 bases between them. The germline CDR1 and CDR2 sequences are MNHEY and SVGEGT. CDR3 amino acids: CASSPPGGEQYF. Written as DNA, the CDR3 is TGTGCCAGCAGTCCCCCCGGGGGCGAGCAGTACTTC.

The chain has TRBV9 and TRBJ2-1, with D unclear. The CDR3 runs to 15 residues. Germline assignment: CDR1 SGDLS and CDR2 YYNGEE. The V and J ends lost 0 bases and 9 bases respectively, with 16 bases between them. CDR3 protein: CASSVERFSYGEQFF. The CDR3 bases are TGTGCCAGCAGCGTAGAACGATTTTCTTACGGTGAGCAGTTCTTC.

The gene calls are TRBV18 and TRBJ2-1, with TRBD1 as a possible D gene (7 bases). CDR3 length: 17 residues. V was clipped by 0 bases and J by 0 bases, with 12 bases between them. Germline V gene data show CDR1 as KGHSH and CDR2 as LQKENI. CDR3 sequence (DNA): TGTGCCAGCTCACCACCGGGGGGACAGCCCTCCTACAATGAGCAGTTCTTC. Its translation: CASSPPGGQPSYNEQFF.

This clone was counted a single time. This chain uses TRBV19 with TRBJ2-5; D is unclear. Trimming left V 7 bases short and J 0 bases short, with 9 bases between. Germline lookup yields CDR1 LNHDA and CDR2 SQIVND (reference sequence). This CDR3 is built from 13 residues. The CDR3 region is CASKEKNQETQYF. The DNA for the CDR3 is TGTGCCAGTAAGGAGAAGAACCAAGAGACCCAGTACTTC.

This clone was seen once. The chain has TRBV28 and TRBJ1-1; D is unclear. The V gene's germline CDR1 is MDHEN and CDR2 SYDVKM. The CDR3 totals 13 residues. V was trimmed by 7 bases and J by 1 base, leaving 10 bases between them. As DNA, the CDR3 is TGTGCCAGCACTAATTACGGGAACACTGAAGCTTTCTTT. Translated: CASTNYGNTEAFF.

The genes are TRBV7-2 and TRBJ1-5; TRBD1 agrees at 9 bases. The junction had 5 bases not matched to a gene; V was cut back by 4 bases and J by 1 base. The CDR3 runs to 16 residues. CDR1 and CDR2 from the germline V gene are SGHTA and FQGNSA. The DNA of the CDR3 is TGTGCCAGCAGCTCTCTCGACAGGGGGAGCAATCAGCCCCAGCATTTT. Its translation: CASSSLDRGSNQPQHF.

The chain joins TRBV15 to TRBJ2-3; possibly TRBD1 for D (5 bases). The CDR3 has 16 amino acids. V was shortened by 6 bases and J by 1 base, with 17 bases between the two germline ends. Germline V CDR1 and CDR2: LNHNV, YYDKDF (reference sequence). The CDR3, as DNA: TGTGCCACCAGGGACCGATACAGGCCAGGCACAGATACGCAGTATTTT. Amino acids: CATRDRYRPGTDTQYF.

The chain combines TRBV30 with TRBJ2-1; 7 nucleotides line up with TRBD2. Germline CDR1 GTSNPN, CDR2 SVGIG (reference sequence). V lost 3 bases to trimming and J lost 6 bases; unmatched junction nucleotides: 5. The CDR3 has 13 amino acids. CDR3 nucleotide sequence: TGTGCCTGGAGGCGGCGGGAGACCAATGAGCAGTTCTTC. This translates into CAWRRRETNEQFF.

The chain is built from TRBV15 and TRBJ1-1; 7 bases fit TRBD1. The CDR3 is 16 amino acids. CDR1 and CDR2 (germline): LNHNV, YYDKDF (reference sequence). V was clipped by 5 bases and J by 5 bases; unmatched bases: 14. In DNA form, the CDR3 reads TGTGCCACCAGCTTCACCGGGACAGAATCAAGGACTGAAGCTTTCTTT. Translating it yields CATSFTGTESRTEAFF. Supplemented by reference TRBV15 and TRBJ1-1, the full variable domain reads DAMVIQNPRYQVTQFGKPVTLSCSQTLNHNVMYWYQQKSSQAPKLLFHYYDKDFNNEADTPDNFQSRRPNTSFCFLDIRSPGLGDTAMYLCATSFTGTESRTEAFFGQGTRLTVV.

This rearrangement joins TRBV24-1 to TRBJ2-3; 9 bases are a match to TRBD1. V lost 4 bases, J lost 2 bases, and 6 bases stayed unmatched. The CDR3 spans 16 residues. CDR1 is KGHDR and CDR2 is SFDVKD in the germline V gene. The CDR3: CATSEQGAFLTDTQYF. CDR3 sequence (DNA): TGTGCCACCAGTGAACAGGGGGCTTTCCTCACAGATACGCAGTATTTT.

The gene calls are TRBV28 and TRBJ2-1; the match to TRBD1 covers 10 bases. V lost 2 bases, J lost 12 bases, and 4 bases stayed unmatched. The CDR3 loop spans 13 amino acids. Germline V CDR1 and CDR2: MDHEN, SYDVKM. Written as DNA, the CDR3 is TGTGCCAGCAGTTTAGGGGACAGGGGATTGCAGTTCTTC. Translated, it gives CASSLGDRGLQFF.

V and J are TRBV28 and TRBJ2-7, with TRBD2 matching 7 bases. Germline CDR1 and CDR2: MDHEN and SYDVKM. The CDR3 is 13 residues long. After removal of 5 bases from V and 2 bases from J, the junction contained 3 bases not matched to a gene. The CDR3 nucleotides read TGTGCCAGCAGTCGACTAGCTCCCTACGAGCAGTACTTC. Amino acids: CASSRLAPYEQYF.

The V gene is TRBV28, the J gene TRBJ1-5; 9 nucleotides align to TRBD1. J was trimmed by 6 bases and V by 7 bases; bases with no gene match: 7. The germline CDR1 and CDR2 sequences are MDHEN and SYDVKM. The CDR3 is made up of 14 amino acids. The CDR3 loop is CASIRTGETQPQHF. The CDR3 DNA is TGTGCCAGCATCCGGACAGGGGAGACTCAGCCCCAGCATTTT.